The 23 T cell receptor beta chains below all came from one sample that was sequenced in a study. TCRdb processed the 5' RACE reads anew with MiXCR; each CDR3 protein has one entry. The sample consists of thousands of distinct CDR3 sequences, 50% to 55% of them appearing once. The sequenced material came from naive CD4+ T cells sorted from a lymph node. Subset defined: naive CD4+ T cells, CD4+CD45RA+CD25-. These receptors were taken from a female donor with breast cancer.

This clonotype was seen a handful of times. V gene TRBV5-4 combines with J gene TRBJ2-5; 8 bases match TRBD2. Germline V gene lookup returns CDR1 SGHNT and CDR2 YYREEE (reference sequence). There are 14 residues in the CDR3. Trimming took 6 bases from V and 1 from J; bases not matched to a gene: 5. CDR3: CASTIRGGQETQYF. Written as DNA, the CDR3 is TGTGCCAGCACCATTCGGGGGGGCCAAGAGACCCAGTACTTC.

The CDR3 loop is CASSLTNWDPGSDTQYF. CDR3 sequence (DNA): TGCGCCAGCAGCTTGACGAACTGGGACCCAGGATCAGATACGCAGTATTTT. The gene calls are TRBV5-1 and TRBJ2-3; possibly TRBD1 or TRBD2 for D (5 bases each). The CDR3 consists of 17 residues. Germline loops: CDR1 SGHRS, CDR2 YFSETQ. The V and J ends lost 1 base and 4 bases respectively, with 19 bases between them.

The chain employs TRBV5-1 and TRBJ2-7; possible D gene TRBD2, 6 bases. The germline gives CDR1 SGHRS, CDR2 YFSETQ. The length of the CDR3 is 15 residues. Trimming pared 2 bases from V and 9 bases from J, leaving 21 bases between. The CDR3 bases are TGCGCCAGCAGCTTCGGGGGAGTTGATAGGATCGGGCAGTACTTC. Encoded protein: CASSFGGVDRIGQYF.

This chain links TRBV5-1 with TRBJ2-1; TRBD1 matches at 11 bases. The V gene's germline CDR1 is SGHRS and CDR2 YFSETQ. The CDR3 sequence is 15 residues long. With V trimmed by 4 bases and J by 2 bases, 2 bases remained unmatched. CDR3 in amino acids: CASSLGQGAYNEQFF. The CDR3 nucleotides read TGCGCCAGCAGCCTGGGACAGGGGGCCTACAATGAGCAGTTCTTC.

The chain carries TRBV18 and TRBJ1-1; D gene ambiguous. CDR1 is KGHSH and CDR2 is LQKENI in the germline V gene. Deletions cut 7 bases from V and 3 bases from J, with 15 bases between. The CDR3 length is 14 residues. CDR3 DNA: TGTGCCAGCTTAGGCGGGCCGCGGGACACTGAAGCTTTCTTT. Its protein is CASLGGPRDTEAFF.

This chain joins TRBV5-1 and TRBJ1-1; D gene ambiguous. The CDR3 is 12 amino acids. Germline V CDR1 and CDR2: SGHRS, YFSETQ. The V end lost 0 bases, the J end lost 8 bases, and 8 bases lay between the germline ends. The CDR3 DNA is TGCGCCAGCAGCTTGGGCAACTCGGAAGCTTTCTTT. Translating gives CASSLGNSEAFF.

This chain joins TRBV30 and TRBJ1-1; a weak D match, TRBD1 (6 bases). Trimming pared 1 base from V and 7 bases from J, leaving 16 bases between. The CDR3 covers 14 residues. Looked up from germline, CDR1 is GTSNPN and CDR2 is SVGIG (reference sequence). The CDR3 sequence is CAWSGLTQGGEAFF. The CDR3 region has the DNA TGTGCCTGGAGTGGCCTAACACAGGGAGGTGAAGCTTTCTTT.

The rearrangement links TRBV5-6 to TRBJ2-1, with TRBD2 as a possible D gene (5 bases). CDR3 length equals 13 residues. Trimming removed 2 bases at V and 9 bases at J, with 12 bases between. Germline CDR1 SGHDT, CDR2 YYEEEE. CDR3 nucleotide sequence: TGTGCCAGCAGCTTCGGTTACCGGGGTGAGCAGTTCTTC. Translation gives CASSFGYRGEQFF.

The chain employs TRBV24-1 and TRBJ1-2; D ambiguous. The CDR3 has 11 amino acids. Trimming removed 3 bases from V and 8 bases from J, with 6 bases in between. Germline V gene data show CDR1 as KGHDR and CDR2 as SFDVKD. The CDR3 DNA reads as TGTGCCACCAGTGATGGGGTAGGCTACACCTTC. Protein sequence: CATSDGVGYTF.

This clonotype was seen a single time. The chain employs TRBV12-3 or TRBV12-4 and TRBJ2-1; no definite D call. The length of the CDR3 is 15 residues. Between the trimmed V and J ends, which lost 7 bases and 2 bases, there was a span of 15 bases. The DNA of the CDR3 is TGTGCCAGCAACCGAGGCGGTGGCACCTACAATGAGCAGTTCTTC. Its protein is CASNRGGGTYNEQFF.

J is TRBJ2-7 and V is TRBV4-1, with unresolved D. In germline, CDR1 is MGHRA, CDR2 YSYEKL. The CDR3 loop spans 14 amino acids. V dropped 4 bases and J dropped 2 bases, with 12 bases sitting between them. In DNA, the CDR3 is TGCGCCAGCAGCCGGTCGACTGATACCTACGAGCAGTACTTC. It encodes CASSRSTDTYEQYF.

The chain employs TRBV5-1 and TRBJ2-2, with 7 bases aligning to TRBD1. Germline V lookup: CDR1 SGHRS, CDR2 YFSETQ. The CDR3 is made up of 15 amino acids. V was clipped by 4 bases and J by 6 bases; unmatched bases: 9. The CDR3 sequence: CASSLRQGASGELFF. The CDR3 nucleotides read TGCGCCAGCAGCCTGAGACAGGGCGCATCCGGGGAGCTGTTTTTT.

CDR3 nucleotide sequence: TGTGCCAGCAGCCGAGAAAGGCTAGCGGTTTTGTACTTC. Protein product: CASSRERLAVLYF. The chain carries TRBV7-2 and TRBJ2-4; 7 bases align to TRBD2. With 5 bases clipped from V and 15 bases from J, the junction kept 13 bases outside the gene matches. The CDR3 is 13 residues long. CDR1 SGHTA and CDR2 FQGNSA come from the germline V gene.

The chain combines TRBV12-3 or TRBV12-4 with TRBJ2-5; perhaps TRBD2 as D (6 bases). CDR3 length: 16 residues. V lost 7 bases to trimming and J lost 2 bases, with 20 bases between them. The CDR3 nucleotides are TGTGCCAGCAAGCATGCCGGCCCGGGGAGGCAAGAGACCCAGTACTTC. Translating it yields CASKHAGPGRQETQYF.

The chain has TRBV12-3 or TRBV12-4 and TRBJ2-7; D is possibly TRBD1 or TRBD2 (5 bases each). V was trimmed by 3 bases and J by 5 bases, leaving 17 bases between them. This CDR3 has 15 amino acids. The CDR3 reads CASSFSGGPFDEQYF. CDR3 sequence (DNA): TGTGCCAGCAGTTTTTCTGGGGGTCCTTTTGACGAGCAGTACTTC.

This chain links TRBV5-1 with TRBJ2-7; 8 bases fit TRBD1. The CDR3 sequence is 14 residues long. V shed 4 bases, J shed 1 base, and the junction held 4 bases outside the gene matches. Germline CDR1 is SGHRS and CDR2 is YFSETQ. CDR3 sequence (DNA): TGCGCCAGCAGCGATACAGGGGGATCCTACGAGCAGTACTTC. It codes for CASSDTGGSYEQYF.

This clonotype was observed a single time. The chain carries TRBV7-6 and TRBJ1-1; D possibly corresponds to TRBD1 (5 bases). The CDR3 contains 13 residues. Germline V CDR1 and CDR2: SGHVS, FNYEAQ. The V gene lost 5 bases and the J gene lost 4 bases, with 11 bases spanning the gap. CDR3 DNA sequence: TGTGCCAGCAGCGCGGGGGGGAGCACTGAAGCTTTCTTT. Protein sequence: CASSAGGSTEAFF.

With regard to this clonotype: Being one base from a much bigger clone, this may be a read error. The rearrangement uses TRBV5-1 and TRBJ1-2; 9 bases agree with TRBD1. Germline CDR1 SGHRS, CDR2 YFSETQ. V shed 3 bases and J 4 bases; nucleotides not matched to a gene: 10. The CDR3 sequence is 16 residues long. CDR3 residues: CASSYGQGPSIYGYTF. The CDR3 coding sequence is TGCGCCAGCAGCTATGGACAGGGGCCGTCCATCTATGGCTACACCTTC.

The chain uses TRBV6-6 and TRBJ1-2, with D uncertain. CDR1 and CDR2 from the germline V gene are MNHNY and SVGAGI (reference sequence). CDR3 size: 13 residues. The ends were cut back, 2 bases at V and 6 bases at J, with 10 bases in the middle. The CDR3, as DNA: TGTGCCAGCAGTTACCCAACTTCGGATGGCTACACCTTC. Protein product: CASSYPTSDGYTF.

This clonotype ranks as medium-sized. The V call is TRBV6-6, the J call TRBJ1-1; a possible D gene is TRBD1 (5 bases). Germline CDR1 and CDR2: MNHNY and SVGAGI (reference sequence). The ends were cut back, 3 bases at V and 11 bases at J, with 16 bases in the middle. The CDR3 is 13 residues long. Here the CDR3 DNA reads TGTGCCAGCAGTTATCGCCAGGGAGGTGAGGCTTTCTTT. It specifies CASSYRQGGEAFF.

The chain carries TRBV20-1 and TRBJ2-4, with D possibly TRBD1 on 5 matching bases. The V gene's germline CDR1 is DFQATT and CDR2 SNEGSKA (reference sequence). The CDR3 has 13 residues. The V end was cut by 7 bases, the J end by 5 bases, with 15 bases between. CDR3: CSGLLGEQNIQYF. In DNA, the CDR3 is TGCAGTGGTCTGCTAGGGGAACAAAACATTCAGTACTTC.

Notes on this clonotype: One end of the junction is discordant with germline, which a read error may explain. This chain connects TRBV12-3 or TRBV12-4 to TRBJ2-7; TRBD2 might be the D (5 bases). The length of the CDR3 is 13 residues. For the CDR3, the DNA is TGTGCCAGCAGTTTAATCGAAGACTACGAGCGGTACTTC. It codes for CASSLIEDYERYF.

The chain couples TRBV20-1 to TRBJ2-3; D might be TRBD1 or TRBD2, each matching 5 bases. Germline V lookup: CDR1 DFQATT, CDR2 SNEGSKA (reference sequence). V was pared by 4 bases and J by 0 bases, with 17 bases between. The CDR3 contains 16 residues. The CDR3 sequence: CSANTPLGTSTDTQYF. Here the CDR3 DNA reads TGCAGTGCTAACACACCGTTGGGGACGAGCACAGATACGCAGTATTTT.